This T cell receptor beta chain is from a study of shared clonotypes between healthy human individuals. Broader study findings: Relative to clonotypes present in all four donors, those not shared had lower generation probabilities.

Assay execution proceeded at the deep level. Evenly divided among several immunoSEQ plates was the genomic DNA of each subset. The repertoire was sequenced with immunoSEQ multiplex PCR; TCRdb's copy has only in-frame clones and lacks some. Of over 950,000 clones in the sample, 70% to 85% were seen once. The study enrolled healthy HIV-negative adults without recent acute infections or vaccinations as donors. This CDR3 comprises 17 residues. The germline CDR1 and CDR2 sequences are SGDLS and YYNGEE. The junction had 9 bases not matched to a gene; V was cut back by 4 bases and J by 5 bases. The table lists this clone with a few counts. The target antigen is unknown.

Sequenced sample: memory CD4+ T cells from PBMCs. Specified subset: CD45RA-negative fraction. This TCR came from a man aged 18 to 35 in good health. Some clones in this sample may be carry-over from other donors' samples. This chain connects TRBV9 to TRBJ2-2; TRBD1 matches at 12 bases. The CDR3, as DNA: TGTGCCAGCAGCCAGGGACAGGGGGCGGTTTTAACCGGGGAGCTGTTTTTT. This gives the protein CASSQGQGAVLTGELFF.